This T cell receptor (beta chain) was observed in a study of blood T cell repertoires in COVID-19. At the level of the study: The United States, Italy and Spain provided the acute and convalescent COVID-19 samples.

TCRdb's copy holds only in-frame clones and misses some; the assay was immunoSEQ multiplex PCR. Here the sample spans around 330,000 clones, approximately 88% being singletons. In germline, CDR1 is SGHAT, CDR2 FQNNGV. The V gene end was trimmed by 1 base and the J gene end by 6 bases; junction bases not matched to a gene: 12. There are 18 residues in the CDR3. V usage is TRBV11-2 and J usage is TRBJ2-3, with TRBD2 matching 11 bases. The receptor was isolated from a woman aged 45 to 65 with active or convalescent COVID-19. The specimen was peripheral blood. The CDR3 bases are TGTGCCAGCAGCTTAGCCGACCTACTAGCGGGAGTAGGGGATACGCAGTATTTT. It yields the protein CASSLADLLAGVGDTQYF.